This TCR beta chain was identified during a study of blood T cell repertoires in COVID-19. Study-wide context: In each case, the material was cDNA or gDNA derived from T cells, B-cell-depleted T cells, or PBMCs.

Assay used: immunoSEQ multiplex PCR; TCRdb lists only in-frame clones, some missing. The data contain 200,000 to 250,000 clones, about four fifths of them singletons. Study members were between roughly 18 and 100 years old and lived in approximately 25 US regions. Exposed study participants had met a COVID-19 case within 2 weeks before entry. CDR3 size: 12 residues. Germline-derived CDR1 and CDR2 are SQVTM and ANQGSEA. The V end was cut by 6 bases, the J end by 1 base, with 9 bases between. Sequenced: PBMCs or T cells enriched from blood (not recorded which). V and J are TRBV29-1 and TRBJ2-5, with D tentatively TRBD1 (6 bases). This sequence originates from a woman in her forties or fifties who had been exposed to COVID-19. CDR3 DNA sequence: TGCAGCGTGGCAGGGGCCCAAGAGACCCAGTACTTC. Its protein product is CSVAGAQETQYF.